The present T cell receptor (beta chain) was sequenced within a study of T cell responses to AZD1222 COVID-19 vaccine. CDR1 SGDLS and CDR2 YYNGEE come from the germline V gene. V was clipped by 0 bases and J by 5 bases, with 17 bases between them. The CDR3 is made up of 16 amino acids. Measured with immunoSEQ multiplex PCR; TCRdb has only the in-frame clones, and not every one. The table has some 140,000 clones, about 87% seen once. The sample was peripheral blood, taken on day 0 of AZD1222 vaccination. V usage is TRBV9 and J usage is TRBJ1-2; no clear D. The receptor was isolated from an adult in good health. Written as DNA, the CDR3 is TGTGCCAGCAGCGTAGCTGGCGGGGTACAGAATTATGGCTACACCTTC. Encoded protein: CASSVAGGVQNYGYTF.